The 25 T cell receptor beta chains below all came from one sample that was sequenced in a study of cytomegalovirus exposure and HLA in healthy donors. Sequenced by immunoSEQ multiplex PCR; TCRdb stores in-frame clones only, minus some. The repertoire holds about 110,000 clones, with approximately 89% as singletons. The specimen sequenced was PBMCs. The receptors derive from a woman aged 18-30 years in good health and CMV-seronegative.

The genes are TRBV4-3 and TRBJ2-2, with 10 positions matching TRBD2. This CDR3 has 17 amino acids. The ends lost 0 bases at V and 7 bases at J; junction bases unmatched: 8. Germline values: CDR1 LGHNA, CDR2 YSLEER. DNA of the CDR3: TGCGCCAGCAGCCAAGATAGCGCCAGCGGGAGGGGCGGGGAGCTGTTTTTT. Its translation is CASSQDSASGRGGELFF.

The chain has TRBV4-1 and TRBJ1-2; 9 positions agree with TRBD1. In germline, CDR1 is MGHRA, CDR2 YSYEKL. CDR3 size: 16 residues. V gave up 3 bases and J gave up 4 bases; unmatched junction bases: 9. The CDR3 spells CASSHYPGTGTYGYTF. The CDR3 DNA reads TGCGCCAGCAGCCACTACCCCGGGACAGGGACCTATGGCTACACCTTC.

The rearrangement joins TRBV5-1 to TRBJ2-7, with 7 bases lining up with TRBD1. The CDR3 contains 14 residues. Looked up from germline, CDR1 is SGHRS and CDR2 is YFSETQ. V was clipped by 5 bases and J by 3 bases; unmatched bases: 8. In DNA form, the CDR3 reads TGCGCCAGCAGGTTAGGGGGCGTTGACTACGAGCAGTACTTC. Protein: CASRLGGVDYEQYF.

The chain employs TRBV9 and TRBJ1-2, with D hard to call. CDR3 length equals 15 residues. CDR1 and CDR2 (germline): SGDLS, YYNGEE. Trimming removed 0 bases from V and 3 bases from J, with 12 bases in between. The DNA for the CDR3 is TGTGCCAGCAGCGTAGGTTTTGGGCGCTACTATGGCTACACCTTC. Its translation: CASSVGFGRYYGYTF.

V and J are TRBV27 and TRBJ2-3; the D is unclear. There are 12 residues in the CDR3. From germline, CDR1 is MNHEY and CDR2 SMNVEV (reference sequence). V was cut by 3 bases and J by 5 bases, with 6 bases left in between. The CDR3 here is CASSFNRDTQYF. The CDR3 DNA reads as TGTGCCAGCAGTTTTAATAGAGATACGCAGTATTTT.

The gene calls are TRBV9 and TRBJ2-3, with 8 bases lining up with TRBD2. V shed 0 bases, J shed 2 bases, and the junction held 5 bases outside the gene matches. The CDR3 totals 16 residues. The germline V gene has CDR1 SGDLS and CDR2 YYNGEE. In nucleotides, the CDR3 is TGTGCCAGCAGCGTAGGGACTAGCACAAACACAGATACGCAGTATTTT. Its translation is CASSVGTSTNTDTQYF.

The chain links TRBV9 to TRBJ2-1; 8 bases align to TRBD1. CDR3 length: 16 residues. The V gene end was trimmed by 0 bases and the J gene end by 5 bases; junction bases not matched to a gene: 7. Germline-derived CDR1 and CDR2 are SGDLS and YYNGEE. CDR3 protein: CASSVAGQGADNEQFF. The CDR3 DNA sequence: TGTGCCAGCAGCGTAGCGGGTCAGGGGGCTGACAATGAGCAGTTCTTC.

The chain joins TRBV28 to TRBJ2-1; 7 nucleotides match TRBD2. Germline V lookup: CDR1 MDHEN, CDR2 SYDVKM. V dropped 2 bases and J dropped 3; count of bases not matched to a gene: 4. The CDR3 loop spans 15 amino acids. For the CDR3, the DNA is TGTGCCAGCAGTTTACTAGCGGCAGGCTACAATGAGCAGTTCTTC. It encodes CASSLLAAGYNEQFF.

The chain has TRBV10-3 and TRBJ1-2; 8 nucleotides agree with TRBD1. The CDR3 is 16 residues long. Germline trimming cut 6 bases from V and 3 bases from J; bases unmatched to any gene: 12. The germline V gene encodes CDR1 ENHRY and CDR2 SYGVKD. The CDR3 nucleotides are TGTGCCATCAGCAGCGAGGCAGGGGGCGCGGACTATGGCTACACCTTC. Its protein product is CAISSEAGGADYGYTF.

V and J are TRBV5-1 and TRBJ2-3; TRBD2 matches at 9 bases. Trimming removed 4 bases from V and 0 bases from J; junction bases left unmatched: 15. The CDR3 is made up of 19 amino acids. Germline assignment: CDR1 SGHRS and CDR2 YFSETQ. Written as DNA, the CDR3 is TGCGCCAGCAGCCTCAGAATGGCTAGCGGGAACCCTAGCACAGATACGCAGTATTTT. It is translated as CASSLRMASGNPSTDTQYF.

The genes are TRBV5-6 and TRBJ2-7, with D maybe TRBD2 (5 bases). V was pared by 4 bases and J by 3 bases, with 14 bases between. Germline lookup yields CDR1 SGHDT and CDR2 YYEEEE. The CDR3 covers 14 residues. The CDR3 DNA is TGTGCCAGCAGCCCGATACTAGAATTCTACGAGCAGTACTTC. Translating it yields CASSPILEFYEQYF.

The V call is TRBV7-8, the J call TRBJ2-6; D call uncertain. Deletions cut 10 bases from V and 1 base from J, with 23 bases between. Germline loops: CDR1 SGHVS, CDR2 FQNEAQ. The CDR3 contains 18 residues. This chain's CDR3 is CAKKVTAGPISGANVLTF. The CDR3 coding sequence is TGTGCCAAGAAAGTAACCGCAGGCCCGATATCTGGGGCCAACGTCCTGACTTTC. The complete variable domain, with remaining parts taken from reference TRBV7-8 and TRBJ2-6, reads GAGVSQSPRYKVAKRGQDVALRCDPISGHVSLFWYQQALGQGPEFLTYFQNEAQLDKSGLPSDRFFAERPEGSVSTLKIQRTQQEDSAVYLCAKKVTAGPISGANVLTFGAGSRLTVL.

The V gene is TRBV5-4, the J gene TRBJ2-1; tentative D call: TRBD2 (5 bases). Per germline, CDR1 SGHNT and CDR2 YYREEE (reference sequence). This CDR3 has 12 residues. Trimming took off 3 bases at V and 9 bases at J, with 10 bases between the two ends. CDR3 amino acids: CASSSVAPEQFF. CDR3 DNA: TGTGCCAGCAGCTCAGTAGCGCCTGAGCAGTTCTTC. Together with reference TRBV5-4 and TRBJ2-1, the CDR3 gives the full variable domain: ETGVTQSPTHLIKTRGQQVTLRCSSQSGHNTVSWYQQALGQGPQFIFQYYREEENGRGNFPPRFSGLQFPNYSSELNVNALELDDSALYLCASSSVAPEQFFGPGTRLTVL.

In DNA, the CDR3 is TGTGCCAGCAGTGAACAGGGGGTCTACGAGCAGTACTTC. Translating gives CASSEQGVYEQYF. The chain has TRBV6-1 and TRBJ2-7; TRBD1 matches 7 bases. The CDR3 is 13 residues long. The J segment lost 3 bases and the V segment lost 2 bases, leaving 1 base of the junction unmatched. In germline, CDR1 is MNHNS, CDR2 SASEGT.

The chain combines TRBV7-9 with TRBJ2-2; 15 bases fit TRBD2. V shed 5 bases and J 1 base; nucleotides not matched to a gene: 5. From germline, CDR1 is SEHNR and CDR2 FQNEAQ (reference sequence). The CDR3 has 18 amino acids. In nucleotides, the CDR3 is TGTGCCAGCAGCCCCGGGACTAGCGGGGGGCTGAACACCGGGGAGCTGTTTTTT. Protein: CASSPGTSGGLNTGELFF.

V is TRBV28 and J is TRBJ1-5, with D tentatively TRBD1 (5 bases). Germline lookup yields CDR1 MDHEN and CDR2 SYDVKM. The CDR3 loop spans 13 amino acids. V lost 7 bases, J lost 6 bases, and 13 bases lay in between. This CDR3 reads CASNRQLGQPQHF. CDR3 bases: TGTGCCAGCAATAGACAGTTGGGTCAGCCCCAGCATTTT.

There are a few counts of this clone. The CDR3 region is CASSSGTGGTGELFF. The CDR3 DNA reads as TGTGCCAGCAGCTCCGGGACAGGGGGGACCGGGGAGCTGTTTTTT. This rearrangement joins TRBV7-9 to TRBJ2-2; TRBD1 matches 11 bases. V was clipped by 4 bases and J by 5 bases; unmatched bases: 3. The CDR3 runs to 15 residues. In germline, CDR1 is SEHNR, CDR2 FQNEAQ (reference sequence).

This sequence joins TRBV7-9 and TRBJ2-3, with a weak D call TRBD2 (6 bases). Germline V CDR1 and CDR2: SEHNR, FQNEAQ (reference sequence). The V gene lost 2 bases and the J gene lost 2 bases, with 8 bases spanning the gap. The CDR3 runs 14 residues. The CDR3 DNA sequence: TGTGCCAGCAGCTTATCGGGGGTCACAGATACGCAGTATTTT. This gives the protein CASSLSGVTDTQYF.

The chain has TRBV27 and TRBJ2-1; 10 bases fit TRBD1. Trimming took 2 bases from V and 6 from J; bases not matched to a gene: 4. CDR3 length: 15 amino acids. The germline gives CDR1 MNHEY, CDR2 SMNVEV (reference sequence). This chain's CDR3 is CASSLGTGASNEQFF. In DNA, the CDR3 is TGTGCCAGCAGTTTAGGGACAGGGGCTAGCAATGAGCAGTTCTTC.

The gene calls are TRBV5-1 and TRBJ2-3; 9 nucleotides match TRBD2. The CDR3 contains 16 residues. CDR1 is SGHRS and CDR2 is YFSETQ in the germline V gene. V shed 0 bases and J 6 bases; nucleotides not matched to a gene: 8. CDR3 nucleotide sequence: TGCGCCAGCAGCTTGGTCATAGCGGGAGCTGGCGATACGCAGTATTTT. Translated, it gives CASSLVIAGAGDTQYF.

This clone was seen a few times. This sequence joins TRBV5-1 and TRBJ2-7; TRBD1 matches at 8 bases. CDR1 SGHRS and CDR2 YFSETQ come from the germline V gene. The CDR3 contains 15 residues. V lost 0 bases to trimming and J lost 0 bases; unmatched junction nucleotides: 2. The CDR3: CASSLGQGYSYEQYF. The CDR3 DNA sequence: TGCGCCAGCAGCTTGGGACAGGGGTACTCCTACGAGCAGTACTTC. Full variable domain (missing parts from reference TRBV5-1 and TRBJ2-7): KAGVTQTPRYLIKTRGQQVTLSCSPISGHRSVSWYQQTPGQGLQFLFEYFSETQRNKGNFPGRFSGRQFSNSRSEMNVSTLELGDSALYLCASSLGQGYSYEQYFGPGTRLTVT.

The V and J genes are TRBV25-1 and TRBJ1-1; D uncertain. Trimming took 4 bases from V and 2 from J, leaving 8 bases between them. CDR1 MGHDK and CDR2 SYGVNS come from the germline V gene. CDR3 length: 13 amino acids. The CDR3 nucleotides read TGTGCCAGCAGTGGGCTGGGCAACACTGAAGCTTTCTTT. This sequence encodes CASSGLGNTEAFF.

The rearrangement links TRBV6-1 to TRBJ2-7; 7 bases line up with TRBD1. After removal of 7 bases from V and 1 base from J, the junction contained 7 bases not matched to a gene. The germline CDR1 and CDR2 sequences are MNHNS and SASEGT. The CDR3 runs 14 residues. This CDR3 reads CASKRQGMSYEQYF. CDR3 in DNA: TGTGCCAGCAAGAGACAGGGCATGTCCTACGAGCAGTACTTC.

This clone came up once. The V and J genes are TRBV7-6 and TRBJ2-7, with D unresolved. Germline assignment: CDR1 SGHVS and CDR2 FNYEAQ. This CDR3 is built from 15 residues. The V end lost 1 base, the J end lost 0 bases, and 10 bases lay between the germline ends. CDR3 sequence reads: CASSLEAVSSYEQYF. CDR3 DNA: TGTGCCAGCAGCTTAGAGGCGGTAAGCTCCTACGAGCAGTACTTC. Filled out from reference TRBV7-6 and TRBJ2-7, the complete variable domain reads GAGVSQSPRYKVTKRGQDVALRCDPISGHVSLYWYRQALGQGPEFLTYFNYEAQQDKSGLPNDRFSAERPEGSISTLTIQRTEQRDSAMYRCASSLEAVSSYEQYFGPGTRLTVT.

The chain has TRBV5-4 and TRBJ2-3, with 7 bases lining up with TRBD2. The CDR3 runs 16 residues. The junction had 11 bases not matched to a gene; V was cut back by 1 base and J by 6 bases. In germline, CDR1 is SGHNT, CDR2 YYREEE (reference sequence). DNA for the CDR3: TGTGCCAGCAGCTTGCTTTTTATGGGCGGGAGTGATACGCAGTATTTT. Translating gives CASSLLFMGGSDTQYF. The full variable domain, with the rest looked up from reference TRBV5-4 and TRBJ2-3, is ETGVTQSPTHLIKTRGQQVTLRCSSQSGHNTVSWYQQALGQGPQFIFQYYREEENGRGNFPPRFSGLQFPNYSSELNVNALELDDSALYLCASSLLFMGGSDTQYFGPGTRLTVL.